The 10 T cell receptor beta chains listed next were all sequenced from one sample in a study of shared clonotypes between healthy human individuals. Using immunoSEQ multiplex PCR, the repertoire was profiled, and TCRdb retains in-frame clones only, with some absent. Among roughly 2.5 million clones, 85% to 95% were seen once, and the ten largest hold around 0.14%. Sequencing was carried out using naive CD4+ T cells sorted from blood. Subset in this sample: CD45RA+ positively selected. Source of these receptors: a man aged 18 to 30 in good health.

This chain uses TRBV15 with TRBJ2-7; 11 positions match TRBD2. The V gene end was trimmed by 5 bases and the J gene end by 1 base; junction bases not matched to a gene: 7. The germline CDR1 and CDR2 sequences are LNHNV and YYDKDF (reference sequence). This CDR3 contains 16 residues. For the CDR3, the DNA is TGTGCCACCAGCCGCCCCGGGACTAGCGGATCCTACGAGCAGTACTTC. Translated: CATSRPGTSGSYEQYF.

The V call is TRBV5-1, the J call TRBJ1-1; tentative D call: TRBD1 (5 bases). The ends were cut back, 6 bases at V and 0 bases at J, with 9 bases in the middle. The CDR3 totals 13 residues. CDR1 is SGHRS, CDR2 YFSETQ, per germline. CDR3 bases: TGCGCCAGCACGTGGGGGATGAACACTGAAGCTTTCTTT. The encoded protein is CASTWGMNTEAFF.

In its sample, this clone was seen once. The chain joins TRBV7-2 to TRBJ2-1; no clear D gene. Germline CDR1 and CDR2: SGHTA and FQGNSA. The CDR3 is 15 residues long. V lost 0 bases, J lost 5 bases, and 11 bases lay in between. The CDR3 loop is CASSLAGGMNNEQFF. DNA of the CDR3: TGTGCCAGCAGCTTAGCGGGCGGCATGAACAATGAGCAGTTCTTC.

The chain combines TRBV18 with TRBJ2-1, with 12 bases matching TRBD2. The CDR3 loop spans 15 amino acids. Germline V gives CDR1 KGHSH, CDR2 LQKENI. Germline trimming cut 8 bases from V and 5 bases from J; bases unmatched to any gene: 7. For the CDR3, the DNA is TGTGCCAGCGCTAGCGGGGGGGCCGTCAACAATGAGCAGTTCTTC. Its protein product is CASASGGAVNNEQFF. Full variable domain (missing parts from reference TRBV18 and TRBJ2-1): NAGVMQNPRHLVRRRGQEARLRCSPMKGHSHVYWYRQLPEEGLKFMVYLQKENIIDESGMPKERFSAEFPKEGPSILRIQQVVRGDSAAYFCASASGGAVNNEQFFGPGTRLTVL.

Comments on this clone: Other nucleotide sequences in the sample specify the same CDR3. The gene calls are TRBV2 and TRBJ1-6; D uncertain. The CDR3 length is 14 residues. CDR1 is SNHLY and CDR2 is FYNNEI in the germline V gene. V lost 6 bases and J 6 bases, leaving 12 bases between the germline ends. The CDR3 DNA reads TGTGCCAGCAGCCTAGGCGGGTTTAATTCACCCCTCCACTTT. Translation gives CASSLGGFNSPLHF.

The V call is TRBV19, the J call TRBJ2-1; 15 nucleotides agree with TRBD2. The germline V gene encodes CDR1 LNHDA and CDR2 SQIVND (reference sequence). V shed 5 bases, J shed 5 bases, and the junction held 10 bases outside the gene matches. CDR3 length: 18 amino acids. CDR3 protein: CASSAHSGTSGRNNEQFF. The CDR3 region has the DNA TGTGCCAGTAGTGCTCACTCCGGGACTAGCGGGAGGAACAATGAGCAGTTCTTC.

The chain joins TRBV10-3 to TRBJ2-7; 8 positions match TRBD2. Per the germline V gene, CDR1 is ENHRY and CDR2 is SYGVKD. With 11 bases clipped from V and 2 bases from J, the junction kept 2 bases outside the gene matches. This CDR3 has 11 residues. The CDR3 DNA reads as TGTGCCGCGGGAGGCCCCTACGAGCAGTACTTC. It translates to CAAGGPYEQYF.

About this clone itself: Other nucleotide sequences from this sample produce the same CDR3. The chain couples TRBV28 to TRBJ1-4; 9 bases agree with TRBD1. After removal of 5 bases from V and 0 bases from J, the junction contained 1 base not matched to a gene. Germline V gene lookup returns CDR1 MDHEN and CDR2 SYDVKM. The CDR3 has 15 residues. This CDR3 is CASSRTGATNEKLFF. In DNA form, the CDR3 reads TGTGCCAGCAGTCGGACAGGGGCAACTAATGAAAAACTGTTTTTT.

Notes on this clone: Other DNA sequences in this specimen translate into the identical CDR3. DNA for the CDR3: TGTGCCAGCAGCTTAGGCTCGGGCGGGGAAAAACTGTTTTTT. It codes for CASSLGSGGEKLFF. The rearrangement uses TRBV11-2 and TRBJ1-4, with D hard to call. This CDR3 spans 14 amino acids. V was pared by 1 base and J by 8 bases, with 11 bases between. Germline CDR1 SGHAT, CDR2 FQNNGV.

V usage is TRBV11-2 and J usage is TRBJ1-3; D call uncertain. Looked up from germline, CDR1 is SGHAT and CDR2 is FQNNGV. The CDR3 is 15 amino acids. The V end lost 5 bases, the J end lost 0 bases, and 11 bases lay between the germline ends. This CDR3 is CASSPRESSGNTIYF. In DNA, the CDR3 is TGTGCCAGCAGCCCCCGGGAGAGCTCTGGAAACACCATATATTTT. Using reference TRBV11-2 and TRBJ1-3 for the parts outside the CDR3, the full variable domain is EAGVAQSPRYKIIEKRQSVAFWCNPISGHATLYWYQQILGQGPKLLIQFQNNGVVDDSQLPKDRFSAERLKGVDSTLKIQPAKLEDSAVYLCASSPRESSGNTIYFGEGSWLTVV.